The rows below give T cell receptor beta chains drawn from one sample of a study of T cells in localized non-small cell lung cancer. Profiling relied on immunoSEQ multiplex PCR, and the TCRdb table lists in-frame clones only, not all of them. Of tens of thousands of clones listed, around 80% are singletons. The sequencing used PBMCs, collected before any cancer treatment. The receptors were sampled from a woman aged 40-69 years with stage II lung adenocarcinoma. Both conserved end residues are part of each CDR3. Fields, in order: D gene, J gene, clone size, V gene, CDR3 DNA, CDR3 protein. D genes are given only for firm matches. Clone size is not always given. Where it is, it says once, few, many or a class for expanded clones.

d_call: .; j_call: TRBJ1-1; clone_size: few; v_call: TRBV5-1; cdr3_nt: TGCGCCAGCAGCGGAGAGGGGAACACTGAAGCTTTCTTT; cdr3_aa: CASSGEGNTEAFF
d_call: .; j_call: TRBJ2-2; clone_size: few; v_call: TRBV10-3; cdr3_nt: TGTGCCATCAGTGCACAGGCCGGGGAGCTGTTTTTT; cdr3_aa: CAISAQAGELFF
d_call: .; j_call: TRBJ1-1; clone_size: .; v_call: TRBV11-2; cdr3_nt: TGTGCCAGCAGCTCACGCCGGCCGGGCCTCGACACTGAAGCTTTCTTT; cdr3_aa: CASSSRRPGLDTEAFF
d_call: .; j_call: TRBJ2-7; clone_size: .; v_call: TRBV5-5; cdr3_nt: TGTGCCAGCAGCTTGGTGGAGGGGAAGGGGCACTCCTACGAGCAGTACTTC; cdr3_aa: CASSLVEGKGHSYEQYF
d_call: .; j_call: TRBJ2-3; clone_size: .; v_call: TRBV30; cdr3_nt: TGTGCCTGGACCCACACAGATACGCAGTATTTT; cdr3_aa: CAWTHTDTQYF
d_call: .; j_call: TRBJ2-3; clone_size: few; v_call: TRBV7-9; cdr3_nt: TGTGCCAGCAGCCTGACGGTGGATACGCAGTATTTT; cdr3_aa: CASSLTVDTQYF
d_call: .; j_call: TRBJ1-1; clone_size: once; v_call: TRBV7-3; cdr3_nt: TGTGCCAGCTCATCGGGCCTGAACACTGAAGCTTTCTTT; cdr3_aa: CASSSGLNTEAFF
d_call: TRBD1; j_call: TRBJ1-6; clone_size: medium-sized; v_call: TRBV4-2; cdr3_nt: TGTGCCAGCAGCCAAGAAACGGGACAGGGGAATTCACCCCTCCACTTT; cdr3_aa: CASSQETGQGNSPLHF
d_call: .; j_call: TRBJ1-4; clone_size: .; v_call: TRBV9; cdr3_nt: TGTGCCAGCAGCGTAGAAGGAGTGGAGAATGAAAAACTGTTTTTT; cdr3_aa: CASSVEGVENEKLFF
d_call: TRBD2; j_call: TRBJ2-1; clone_size: once; v_call: TRBV4-3; cdr3_nt: TGCGCCAGCAGGGGTACTATATCGGGGGGTTGGAATGAGCAGTTCTTC; cdr3_aa: CASRGTISGGWNEQFF
d_call: .; j_call: TRBJ2-2; clone_size: .; v_call: TRBV6-1; cdr3_nt: TGTGCCAGCAGTGAATTAGGCATCGGCACCGGGGAGCTGTTTTTT; cdr3_aa: CASSELGIGTGELFF
d_call: .; j_call: TRBJ2-2; clone_size: .; v_call: TRBV7-3; cdr3_nt: TGTGCCAGCAGCTTAACCATGGGCAGGGCGAACACCGGGGAGCTGTTTTTT; cdr3_aa: CASSLTMGRANTGELFF
d_call: TRBD1; j_call: TRBJ1-2; clone_size: .; v_call: TRBV9; cdr3_nt: TGTGCCAGCAGCTCCCCAGACAGGGAGGAAGGCTACACCTTC; cdr3_aa: CASSSPDREEGYTF
d_call: .; j_call: TRBJ1-1; clone_size: .; v_call: TRBV7-2; cdr3_nt: TGTGCCAGCAGCTTAGGGGGAGCGGACACTGAAGCTTTCTTT; cdr3_aa: CASSLGGADTEAFF
d_call: .; j_call: TRBJ2-7; clone_size: .; v_call: TRBV27; cdr3_nt: TGTGCCAGCAGTCCCGGGCCTTTATCCTACGAGCAGTACTTC; cdr3_aa: CASSPGPLSYEQYF